Listed below are T cell receptor beta chains from one sample, sequenced in a study of control samples from healthy donors and cancer patients. The method was immunoSEQ multiplex PCR; TCRdb's version includes in-frame clones alone and lacks a portion of them. This sample has tens of thousands of clones, with roughly 87% found just once. Sequencing was done on a sample of blood. All receptors derive from a woman in her 50s in good health. Each CDR3 is given without its conserved first and last residue. Not all rows give a size; the values are once, few, many and, for expanded clones, a class.

>NA|TRBV4-2|TRBJ2-2
ASSQDPMLGSDTGELF
>many|TRBV30|TRBJ2-1
AWSLTGNNEQF
>NA|TRBV5-8|TRBJ1-1
ASSVSGQGNTEAF
>NA|TRBV2|TRBJ2-1
ASRTGTSGFNEQF
>NA|TRBV5-1|TRBJ2-5
ASSLFQETQY
>once|TRBV3-1/TRBV3-2|TRBJ1-2
ASSQDTGGADGYT
>NA|TRBV28|TRBJ2-7
ASGGTSAYEQY
>NA|TRBV27|TRBJ1-5
ASRAIDLGLGSNQPQH
>NA|TRBV4-1|TRBJ1-4
ASSQDKGKLF
>once|TRBV10-1|TRBJ2-5
ASRDRGGETQY
>NA|TRBV27|TRBJ2-1
ASSSSPPSRAMSSYNEQF
>NA|TRBV7-9|TRBJ1-1
ASSTDRLNTEAF
>NA|TRBV10-3|TRBJ1-1
AITTSVGQGDTEAF
>NA|TRBV24-1|TRBJ2-2
ATSDFWGTGELF
>NA|TRBV27|TRBJ2-5
ASSPMYQETQY
>NA|TRBV2|TRBJ2-2
ASDTGTSVNTGELF
>NA|TRBV4-1|TRBJ1-5
ASSQEGPGGVVQPQH
>NA|TRBV6-5|TRBJ2-3
ASKGTTDTQY
>few|TRBV5-1|TRBJ2-4
ASSLDQTGLAKNIQY
>NA|TRBV12-3/TRBV12-4|TRBJ1-2
ASSFSGLRGYT
>NA|TRBV11-2|TRBJ1-4
ASSLTAGSNEKLF
>few|TRBV6-1|TRBJ2-7
ASSENLWGGRPSYEQY